This T cell receptor beta chain was sequenced for a study of chronic HIV infection and antiretroviral therapy. MiXCR was run by TCRdb on the 5' RACE reads, yielding one entry per CDR3 protein. The repertoire holds roughly 39,000 distinct CDR3 sequences, with 7.5% to 9% as singletons. A few counts support this clonotype. This CDR3 has 13 residues. The germline V gene encodes CDR1 SGDLS and CDR2 YYNGEE. With V trimmed by 7 bases and J by 2 bases, 3 bases remained unmatched. Sequencing was carried out using peripheral blood. The J gene is TRBJ2-3, the V gene TRBV9; 8 nucleotides line up with TRBD2. This sequence was found in an adult who had HIV and had not received antiretroviral therapy, or was an uninfected healthy control (not recorded which). CDR3 in amino acids: CASQREYTDTQYF. CDR3 coding DNA: TGTGCCAGCCAGCGGGAGTACACAGATACGCAGTATTTT.